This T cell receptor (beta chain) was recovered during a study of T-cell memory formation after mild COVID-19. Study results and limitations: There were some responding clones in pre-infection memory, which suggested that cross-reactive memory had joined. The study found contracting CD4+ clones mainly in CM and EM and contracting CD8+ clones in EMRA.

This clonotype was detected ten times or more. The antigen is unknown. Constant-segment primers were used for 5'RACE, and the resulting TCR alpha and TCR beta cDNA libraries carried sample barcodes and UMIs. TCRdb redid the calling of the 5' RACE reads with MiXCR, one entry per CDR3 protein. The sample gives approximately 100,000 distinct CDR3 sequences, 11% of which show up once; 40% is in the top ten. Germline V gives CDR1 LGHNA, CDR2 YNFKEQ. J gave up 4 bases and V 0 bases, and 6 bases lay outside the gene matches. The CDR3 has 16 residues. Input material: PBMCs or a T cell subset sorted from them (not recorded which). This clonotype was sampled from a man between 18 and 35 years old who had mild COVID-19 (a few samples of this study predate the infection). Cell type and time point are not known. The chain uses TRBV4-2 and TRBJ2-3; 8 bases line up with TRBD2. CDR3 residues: CASSQDMSGGADTQYF. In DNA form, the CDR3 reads TGTGCCAGCAGCCAAGATATGAGCGGGGGAGCAGATACGCAGTATTTT.